Described below is a single T cell receptor beta chain sequence and its context. Assay used: immunoSEQ multiplex PCR; TCRdb lists only in-frame clones, some missing. Here the sample spans 120,000 to 150,000 clones, around 84% being singletons. This sample is drawn from a study of blood T cell repertoires in COVID-19. The CDR3 extends over 15 amino acids. Trimming stripped 2 bases from V and 0 bases from J, with 10 bases between. Germline CDR1 is MNHEY and CDR2 is SMNVEV (reference sequence). Sequenced sample: PBMCs or T cells enriched from blood (not recorded which). The chain employs TRBV27 and TRBJ1-1; tentatively, D is TRBD1 (6 bases). This TCR derives from a woman in her forties or fifties who had been exposed to COVID-19. The chain's CDR3 is CASSLNRVVNTEAFF. Written as DNA, the CDR3 is TGTGCCAGCAGTTTAAACAGGGTCGTGAACACTGAAGCTTTCTTT.